Each of the 7 T cell receptor beta chains below was sequenced from the same sample in a study of T cells in Graves' hyperthyroidism and ophthalmopathy. Researchers amplified the TCR beta CDR3 regions from RNA transcripts. HTBI primers were used for first-round RT-PCR of the TCR CDR3. TCRdb re-called the multiplex PCR reads with MiXCR, one entry per CDR3 protein. The table lists approximately 370,000 distinct CDR3 sequences, about 16% of them singletons. The sequencing input was blood. The source is a woman between 25 and 40 years old with Graves' hyperthyroidism.

The sample holds a few counts of this clonotype. The CDR3 DNA follows: TGCAGCGTTGGTAGCAATCAGCCCCAGCATTTT. This translates into CSVGSNQPQHF. V is TRBV29-1 and J is TRBJ1-5; no reliable D call. Germline V gives CDR1 SQVTM, CDR2 ANQGSEA. The V end was cut by 4 bases, the J end by 0 bases, with 1 base between. The CDR3 consists of 11 residues.

The table lists this clonotype with a few counts. The V gene is TRBV14, the J gene TRBJ2-5; the match to TRBD1 covers 10 bases. The CDR3 spans 14 residues. V lost 4 bases and J lost 5; bases outside the gene matches: 4. Per germline, CDR1 SGHDN and CDR2 FVKESK. The CDR3 region is CASSPTGGVETQYF. CDR3 sequence (DNA): TGTGCCAGCAGCCCGACAGGGGGCGTCGAGACCCAGTACTTC. The variable domain in full, completed from reference TRBV14 and TRBJ2-5, reads EAGVTQFPSHSVIEKGQTVTLRCDPISGHDNLYWYRRVMGKEIKFLLHFVKESKQDESGMPNNRFLAERTGGTYSTLKVQPAELEDSGVYFCASSPTGGVETQYFGPGTRLLVL.

This clonotype was found many times. V is TRBV28 and J is TRBJ2-3, with 10 nucleotides matching TRBD2. The CDR3 length is 18 residues. Germline CDR1 and CDR2: MDHEN and SYDVKM. With V trimmed by 4 bases and J by 3 bases, 13 bases remained unmatched. The CDR3 nucleotides are TGTGCCAGCAGTTACCCGATCAGCGGGAGGGCCGAGACAGATACGCAGTATTTT. Its translation: CASSYPISGRAETDTQYF. Using reference TRBV28 and TRBJ2-3 for the parts outside the CDR3, the full variable domain is DVKVTQSSRYLVKRTGEKVFLECVQDMDHENMFWYRQDPGLGLRLIYFSYDVKMKEKGDIPEGYSVSREKKERFSLILESASTNQTSMYLCASSYPISGRAETDTQYFGPGTRLTVL.

This clonotype was recorded at least ten times. The rearrangement uses TRBV12-3 or TRBV12-4 and TRBJ1-1, with TRBD1 as a possible D gene (5 bases). The CDR3 runs 13 residues. Trimming pared 6 bases from V and 11 bases from J, leaving 19 bases between. The CDR3 DNA reads as TGTGCCAGCAGCCCCAGCCACAGGATGTTGGCTTTCTTT. It translates to CASSPSHRMLAFF.

This clonotype was observed at least ten times. V and J are TRBV27 and TRBJ2-7, with 11 bases fitting TRBD2. CDR1 and CDR2 from the germline V gene are MNHEY and SMNVEV (reference sequence). The V gene end was trimmed by 3 bases and the J gene end by 1 base; junction bases not matched to a gene: 2. The CDR3 is made up of 15 amino acids. In DNA form, the CDR3 reads TGTGCCAGCAGTTTTCGACTAGCGGGATCCTACGAGCAGTACTTC. It yields the protein CASSFRLAGSYEQYF.

This sequence joins TRBV27 and TRBJ2-3, with D maybe TRBD2 (7 bases). The germline V gene encodes CDR1 MNHEY and CDR2 SMNVEV (reference sequence). The CDR3 covers 14 residues. The germline V and J ends were trimmed by 8 bases and 4 bases, with 16 bases remaining between them. CDR3 residues: CASLEGGGADTQYF. The CDR3 bases are TGTGCCAGCCTCGAGGGGGGGGGCGCAGATACGCAGTATTTT.

This clonotype was observed a few times. The chain combines TRBV7-3 with TRBJ2-3; 8 bases are a match to TRBD2. The CDR3 is made up of 16 amino acids. V lost 4 bases and J lost 5; bases outside the gene matches: 11. Germline CDR1 reads SGHTA; CDR2 reads FQGTGA. This CDR3 is CASSSRPGLGVDTQYF. The CDR3 region has the DNA TGTGCCAGCAGCTCAAGGCCGGGACTAGGTGTAGATACGCAGTATTTT.